This T cell receptor beta chain was retrieved from a study of shared clonotypes between healthy human individuals. Comments on this clone: Its antigen is unidentified.

Terminally differentiated effector memory CD45RA+ cells were excluded from the naive CD8 cells, which were CD45RO-negative and positively selected for CCR7. The DNA input per sorted-subset replicate PCR was about 0.2 ug, corresponding to 25,000 to 30,000 T cell genomes. Clones were read by immunoSEQ multiplex PCR, and TCRdb kept only the in-frame ones, dropping some. The sample carries millions of clones, roughly 95% recorded once. Broader study findings: Naive subsets generally had larger estimated richness than memory subsets. Non-shared clonotypes showed lower generation probabilities than clonotypes common to all four donors.

The material sequenced was naive CD8+ T cells sorted from blood. This TCR was sampled from a man aged 18 to 29 in good health.

The CDR3 reads CASSQGLADYYEQYF. DNA of the CDR3: TGCGCCAGCAGCCAAGGACTAGCGGATTACTACGAGCAGTACTTC. V is TRBV4-3 and J is TRBJ2-7; TRBD2 agrees at 9 bases. Germline trimming cut 1 base from V and 3 bases from J; bases unmatched to any gene: 4. The CDR3 is 15 amino acids. The germline gives CDR1 LGHNA, CDR2 YSLEER.